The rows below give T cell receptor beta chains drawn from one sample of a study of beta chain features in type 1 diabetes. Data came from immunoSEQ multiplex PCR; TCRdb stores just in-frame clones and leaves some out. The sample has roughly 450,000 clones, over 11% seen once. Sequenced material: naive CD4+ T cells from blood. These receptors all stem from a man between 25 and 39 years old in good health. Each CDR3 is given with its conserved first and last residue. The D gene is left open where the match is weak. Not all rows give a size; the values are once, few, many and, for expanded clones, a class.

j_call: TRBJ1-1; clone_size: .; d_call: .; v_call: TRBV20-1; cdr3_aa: CSLNTEAFF; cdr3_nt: TGCAGTCTGAACACTGAAGCTTTCTTT
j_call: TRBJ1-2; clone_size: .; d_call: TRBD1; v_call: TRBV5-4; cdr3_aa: CASSLQGAEGYTF; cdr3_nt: TGTGCCAGCAGCTTGCAGGGGGCAGAGGGCTACACCTTC
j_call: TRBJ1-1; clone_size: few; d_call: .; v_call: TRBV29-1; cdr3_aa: CSVEAWGNTEAFF; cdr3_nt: TGCAGCGTTGAAGCTTGGGGGAACACTGAAGCTTTCTTT
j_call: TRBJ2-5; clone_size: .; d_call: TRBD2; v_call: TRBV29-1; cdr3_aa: CSSGLSQETQYF; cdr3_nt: TGCAGCTCGGGACTATCTCAAGAGACCCAGTACTTC
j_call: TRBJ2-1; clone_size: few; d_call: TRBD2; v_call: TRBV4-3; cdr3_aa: CASSHAGGYEQFF; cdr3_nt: TGCGCCAGCAGCCACGCGGGGGGGTATGAGCAGTTCTTC
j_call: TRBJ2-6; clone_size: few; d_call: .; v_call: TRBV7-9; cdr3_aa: CASGRFSGANVLTF; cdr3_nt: TGTGCCAGTGGACGGTTCTCTGGGGCCAACGTCCTGACTTTC
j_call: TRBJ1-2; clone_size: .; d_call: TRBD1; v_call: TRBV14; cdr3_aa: CASRQQGPPYGYTF; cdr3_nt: TGTGCCAGCAGACAACAGGGGCCTCCCTATGGCTACACCTTC
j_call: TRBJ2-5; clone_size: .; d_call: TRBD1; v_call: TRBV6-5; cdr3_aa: CASSFTGDRETQYF; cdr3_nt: TGTGCCAGCAGTTTCACAGGGGACCGGGAGACCCAGTACTTC
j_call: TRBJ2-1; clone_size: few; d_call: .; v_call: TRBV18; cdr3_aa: CASSLGQRVNEQFF; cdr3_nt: TGTGCCAGCTCTCTGGGGCAGAGGGTCAATGAGCAGTTCTTC
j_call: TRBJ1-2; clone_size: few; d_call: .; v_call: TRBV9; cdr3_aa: CASSVGTAANYGYTF; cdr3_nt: TGTGCCAGCAGCGTAGGTACAGCAGCTAACTATGGCTACACCTTC
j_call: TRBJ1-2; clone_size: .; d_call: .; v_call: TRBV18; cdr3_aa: CASSPRQDGYGYTF; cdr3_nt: TGTGCCAGCTCACCTCGGCAGGATGGCTATGGCTACACCTTC
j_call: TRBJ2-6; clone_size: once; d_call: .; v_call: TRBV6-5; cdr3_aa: CASLSGANVLTF; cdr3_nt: TGTGCCAGCCTCTCTGGGGCCAACGTCCTGACTTTC
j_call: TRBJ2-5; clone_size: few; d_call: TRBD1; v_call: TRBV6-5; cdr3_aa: CASSNRGLQETQYF; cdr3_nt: TGTGCCAGCAGCAACAGGGGGCTACAAGAGACCCAGTACTTC
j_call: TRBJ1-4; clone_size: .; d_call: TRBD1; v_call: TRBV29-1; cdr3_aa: CSVGTGHEKLFF; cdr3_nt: TGCAGCGTCGGGACAGGGCATGAAAAACTGTTTTTT
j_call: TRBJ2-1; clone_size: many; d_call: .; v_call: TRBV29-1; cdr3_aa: CSVEEDRTYNEQFF; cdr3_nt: TGCAGCGTTGAAGAGGACAGAACCTACAATGAGCAGTTCTTC
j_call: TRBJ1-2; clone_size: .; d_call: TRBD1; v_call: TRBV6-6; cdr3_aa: CASTGTGSGYTF; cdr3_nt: TGTGCCAGCACTGGGACAGGGTCGGGCTACACCTTC
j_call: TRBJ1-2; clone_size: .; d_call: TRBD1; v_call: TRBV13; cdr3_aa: CASSSRTGAGNYGYTF; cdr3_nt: TGTGCCAGCAGCTCCAGGACAGGGGCGGGAAACTATGGCTACACCTTC
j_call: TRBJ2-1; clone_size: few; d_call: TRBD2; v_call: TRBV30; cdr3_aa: CAWRRDFAGGLIGEQFF; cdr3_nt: TGTGCCTGGAGGCGGGACTTTGCGGGAGGCTTAATCGGGGAGCAGTTCTTC
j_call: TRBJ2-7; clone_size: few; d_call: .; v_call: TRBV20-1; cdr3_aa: CSATGQYEQYF; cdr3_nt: TGCAGTGCAACCGGACAGTACGAGCAGTACTTC
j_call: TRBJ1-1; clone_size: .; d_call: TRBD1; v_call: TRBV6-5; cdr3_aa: CASFTSNRGRAFF; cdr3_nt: TGTGCCAGCTTTACTTCGAACAGGGGGCGAGCTTTCTTT
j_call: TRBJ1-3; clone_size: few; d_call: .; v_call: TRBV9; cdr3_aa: CASSIRDTGGNTIYF; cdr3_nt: TGTGCCAGCAGCATCCGGGACACAGGGGGAAACACCATATATTTT
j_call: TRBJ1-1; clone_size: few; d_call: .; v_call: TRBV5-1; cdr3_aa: CASSLASGNTEAFF; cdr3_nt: TGCGCCAGCAGCTTGGCCAGCGGGAACACTGAAGCTTTCTTT
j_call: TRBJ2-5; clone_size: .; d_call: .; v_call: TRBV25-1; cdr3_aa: CASRGVGVQETQYF; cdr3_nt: TGTGCCAGCAGGGGGGTTGGGGTCCAAGAGACCCAGTACTTC
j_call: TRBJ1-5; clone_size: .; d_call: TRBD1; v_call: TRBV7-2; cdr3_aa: CASSWTGGSQPQHF; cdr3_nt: TGTGCCAGCAGCTGGACAGGGGGCAGTCAGCCCCAGCATTTT
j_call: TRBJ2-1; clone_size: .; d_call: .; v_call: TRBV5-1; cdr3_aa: CASSLYNSGGTYEQFF; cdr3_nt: TGCGCCAGCAGCTTGTATAATTCGGGCGGTACCTATGAGCAGTTCTTC
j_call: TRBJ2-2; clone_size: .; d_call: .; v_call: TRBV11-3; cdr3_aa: CASSLDRVAGELFF; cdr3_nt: TGTGCCAGCAGCTTAGACAGGGTAGCCGGGGAGCTGTTTTTT
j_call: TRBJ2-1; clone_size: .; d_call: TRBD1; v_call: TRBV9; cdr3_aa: CASSLPPPGQGAVEQFF; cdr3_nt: TGTGCCAGCAGCTTACCTCCCCCGGGACAGGGGGCGGTTGAGCAGTTCTTC
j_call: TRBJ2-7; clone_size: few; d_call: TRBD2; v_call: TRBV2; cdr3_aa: CASGDYSYEQYF; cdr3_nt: TGTGCCAGTGGGGACTACTCCTACGAGCAGTACTTC
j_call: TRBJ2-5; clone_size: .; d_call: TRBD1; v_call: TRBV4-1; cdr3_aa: CASSLQGSGETQYF; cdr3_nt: TGCGCCAGCAGCCTACAGGGGAGCGGAGAGACCCAGTACTTC
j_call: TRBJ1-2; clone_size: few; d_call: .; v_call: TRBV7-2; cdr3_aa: CASSRYYGYTF; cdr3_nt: TGTGCCAGCAGCCGATACTATGGCTACACCTTC
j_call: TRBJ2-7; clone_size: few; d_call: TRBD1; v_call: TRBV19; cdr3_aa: CASSITGTAVYEQYF; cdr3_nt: TGTGCCAGTAGTATTACCGGGACAGCTGTCTACGAGCAGTACTTC
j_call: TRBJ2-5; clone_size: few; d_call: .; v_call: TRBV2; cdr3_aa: CASSEGTAGTQYF; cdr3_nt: TGTGCCAGCAGTGAAGGGACGGCCGGGACCCAGTACTTC
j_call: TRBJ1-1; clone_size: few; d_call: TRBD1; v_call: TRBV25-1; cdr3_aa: CASSETGVTNTEAFF; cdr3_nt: TGTGCCAGCAGTGAAACAGGGGTGACTAACACTGAAGCTTTCTTT
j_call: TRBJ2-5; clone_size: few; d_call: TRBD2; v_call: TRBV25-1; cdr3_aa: CASSVGLAGTETQYF; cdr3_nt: TGTGCCAGCAGTGTCGGACTAGCGGGAACTGAGACCCAGTACTTC
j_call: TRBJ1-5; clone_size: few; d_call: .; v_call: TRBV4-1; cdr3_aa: CASSQGGTGNQPQHF; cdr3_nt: TGCGCCAGCAGCCAAGGGGGTACAGGCAATCAGCCCCAGCATTTT
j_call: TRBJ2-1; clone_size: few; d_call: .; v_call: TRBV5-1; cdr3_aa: CASSYYSTGTSNEQFF; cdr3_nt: TGCGCCAGCAGCTACTATTCTACCGGGACTTCCAATGAGCAGTTCTTC
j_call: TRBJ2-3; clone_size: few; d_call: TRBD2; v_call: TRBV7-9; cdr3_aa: CASSFRGRAWSTDTQYF; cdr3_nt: TGTGCCAGCAGCTTTCGTGGGAGGGCCTGGAGCACAGATACGCAGTATTTT
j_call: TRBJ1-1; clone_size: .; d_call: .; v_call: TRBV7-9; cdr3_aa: CASSLGQWPDTEAFF; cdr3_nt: TGTGCCAGCAGCTTAGGGCAGTGGCCCGACACTGAAGCTTTCTTT
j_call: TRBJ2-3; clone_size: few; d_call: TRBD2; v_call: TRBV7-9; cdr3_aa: CASSFPTSGRTDTQYF; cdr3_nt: TGTGCCAGCAGCTTCCCGACTAGCGGGAGAACAGATACGCAGTATTTT
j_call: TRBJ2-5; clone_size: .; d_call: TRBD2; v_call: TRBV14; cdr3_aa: CASSRGGNQETQYF; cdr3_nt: TGTGCCAGCAGCCGCGGGGGGAACCAAGAGACCCAGTACTTC
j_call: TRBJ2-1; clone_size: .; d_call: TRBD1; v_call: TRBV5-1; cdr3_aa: CASSLRGQWSSNEQFF; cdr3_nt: TGCGCCAGCAGCTTAAGGGGGCAATGGTCCTCCAATGAGCAGTTCTTC
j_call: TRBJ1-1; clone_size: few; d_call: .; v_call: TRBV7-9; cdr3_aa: CASSLGANTEAFF; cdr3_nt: TGTGCCAGCAGCCTCGGGGCGAACACTGAAGCTTTCTTT
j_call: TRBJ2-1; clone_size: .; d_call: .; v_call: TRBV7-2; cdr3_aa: CASSSQGYEQFF; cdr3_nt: TGTGCCAGCAGCTCACAGGGATATGAGCAGTTCTTC
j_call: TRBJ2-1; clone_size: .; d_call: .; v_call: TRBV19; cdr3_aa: CASSISGRHEQFF; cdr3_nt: TGTGCCAGTAGTATATCTGGGAGGCATGAGCAGTTCTTC
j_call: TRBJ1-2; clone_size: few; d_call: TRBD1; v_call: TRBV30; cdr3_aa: CAWSEWDRGGYTF; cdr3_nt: TGTGCCTGGAGTGAGTGGGACAGGGGTGGCTACACCTTC
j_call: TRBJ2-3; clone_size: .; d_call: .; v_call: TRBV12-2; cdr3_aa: CASRHQGTGTSGPDTQYF; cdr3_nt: TGTGCAAGTCGCCACCAGGGGACTGGGACTAGCGGGCCAGATACGCAGTATTTT
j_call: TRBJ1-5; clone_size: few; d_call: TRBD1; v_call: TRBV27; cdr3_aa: CASSLLGTGHQPQHF; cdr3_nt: TGTGCCAGCAGTTTATTAGGGACAGGGCATCAGCCCCAGCATTTT
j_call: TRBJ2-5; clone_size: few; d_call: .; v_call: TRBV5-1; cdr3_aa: CASSFRASVNQETQYF; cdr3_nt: TGCGCCAGCAGCTTTAGGGCTAGCGTGAACCAAGAGACCCAGTACTTC
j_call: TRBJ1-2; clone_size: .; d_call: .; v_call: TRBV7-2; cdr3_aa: CASSLVGGGYTF; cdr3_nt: TGTGCCAGCAGCTTAGTTGGGGGCGGCTACACCTTC
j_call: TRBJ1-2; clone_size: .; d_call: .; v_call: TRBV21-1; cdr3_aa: CASSKVYSPAGLVYGYTF; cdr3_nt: TGTGCCAGCAGCAAAGTCTACAGCCCCGCAGGTCTCGTCTATGGCTACACCTTC
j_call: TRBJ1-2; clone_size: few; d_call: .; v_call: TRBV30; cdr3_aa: CAWSPSGDPNYGYTF; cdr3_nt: TGTGCCTGGAGTCCCTCAGGGGATCCTAACTATGGCTACACCTTC
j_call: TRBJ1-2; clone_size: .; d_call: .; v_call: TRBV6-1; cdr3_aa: CASSEAGGIGYTF; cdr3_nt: TGTGCCAGCAGTGAAGCGGGAGGTATTGGCTACACCTTC
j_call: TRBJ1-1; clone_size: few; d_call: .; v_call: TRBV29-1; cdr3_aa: CSVAPDYTEAFF; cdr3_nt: TGCAGCGTTGCTCCGGACTACACTGAAGCTTTCTTT
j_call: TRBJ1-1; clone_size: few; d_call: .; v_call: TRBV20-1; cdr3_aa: CSARVRTEAFF; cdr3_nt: TGCAGTGCTAGAGTTCGAACTGAAGCTTTCTTT
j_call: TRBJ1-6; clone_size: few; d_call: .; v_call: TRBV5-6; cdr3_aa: CASHPGVNSPLHF; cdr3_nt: TGTGCCAGCCACCCAGGGGTCAATTCACCCCTCCACTTT
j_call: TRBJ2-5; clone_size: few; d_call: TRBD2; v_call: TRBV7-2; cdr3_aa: CASSAQATGTSPRETQYF; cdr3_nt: TGTGCCAGCAGCGCACAGGCCACCGGGACTAGTCCGCGGGAGACCCAGTACTTC
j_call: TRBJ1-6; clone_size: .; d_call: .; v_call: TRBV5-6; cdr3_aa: CASSLGLGPLHF; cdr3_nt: TGTGCCAGCAGCTTAGGACTGGGGCCCCTCCACTTT
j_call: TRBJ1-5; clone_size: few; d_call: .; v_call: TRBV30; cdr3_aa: CAWSGGHSNQPQHF; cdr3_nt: TGTGCCTGGAGTGGTGGGCACTCCAATCAGCCCCAGCATTTT
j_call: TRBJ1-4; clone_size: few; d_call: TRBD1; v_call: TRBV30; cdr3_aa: CAWSVTGTGNEKLFF; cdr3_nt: TGTGCCTGGAGTGTAACCGGGACAGGGAATGAAAAACTGTTTTTT